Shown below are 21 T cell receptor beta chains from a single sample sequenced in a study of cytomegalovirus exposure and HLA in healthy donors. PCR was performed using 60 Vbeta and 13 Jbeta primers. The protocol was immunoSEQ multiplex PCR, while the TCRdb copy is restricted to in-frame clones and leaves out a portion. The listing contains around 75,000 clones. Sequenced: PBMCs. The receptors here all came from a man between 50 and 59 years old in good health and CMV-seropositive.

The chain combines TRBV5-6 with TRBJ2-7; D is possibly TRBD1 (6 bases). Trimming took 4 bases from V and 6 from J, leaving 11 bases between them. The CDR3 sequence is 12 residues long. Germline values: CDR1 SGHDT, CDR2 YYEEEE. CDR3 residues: CASSATGLEQYF. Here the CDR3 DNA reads TGTGCCAGCAGCGCTACAGGGCTCGAGCAGTACTTC.

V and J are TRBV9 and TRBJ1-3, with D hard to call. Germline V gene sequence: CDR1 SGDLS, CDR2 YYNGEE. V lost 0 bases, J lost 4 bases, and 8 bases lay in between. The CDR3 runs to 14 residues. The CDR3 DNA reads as TGTGCCAGCAGCGTAGACCCGCAGGGAAACACCATATATTTT. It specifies CASSVDPQGNTIYF. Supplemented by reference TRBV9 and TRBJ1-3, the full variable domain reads DSGVTQTPKHLITATGQRVTLRCSPRSGDLSVYWYQQSLDQGLQFLIQYYNGEERAKGNILERFSAQQFPDLHSELNLSSLELGDSALYFCASSVDPQGNTIYFGEGSWLTVV.

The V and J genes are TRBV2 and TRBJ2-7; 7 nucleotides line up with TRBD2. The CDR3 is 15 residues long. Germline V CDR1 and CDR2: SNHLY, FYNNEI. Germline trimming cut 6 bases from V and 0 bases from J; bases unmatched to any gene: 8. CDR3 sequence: CASRSLAEFSYEQYF. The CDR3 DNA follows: TGTGCCAGCAGATCCCTAGCGGAATTCTCCTACGAGCAGTACTTC.

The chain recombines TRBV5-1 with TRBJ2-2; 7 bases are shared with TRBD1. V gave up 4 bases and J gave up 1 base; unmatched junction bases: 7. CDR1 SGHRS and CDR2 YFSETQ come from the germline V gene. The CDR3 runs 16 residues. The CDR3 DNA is TGCGCCAGCAGCCCAGCGAGGACAGGGAACACCGGGGAGCTGTTTTTT. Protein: CASSPARTGNTGELFF.

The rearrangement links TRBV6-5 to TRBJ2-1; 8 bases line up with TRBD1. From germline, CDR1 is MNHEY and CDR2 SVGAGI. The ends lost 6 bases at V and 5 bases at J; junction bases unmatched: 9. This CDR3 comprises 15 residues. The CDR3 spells CASSQGALPDNEQFF. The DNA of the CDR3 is TGTGCCAGCAGCCAGGGGGCCCTTCCCGACAATGAGCAGTTCTTC.

CDR3 DNA: TGTGCCAGCGTTAAGGTGGACACCGAAGGTGAGCAGTTCTTC. Its protein product is CASVKVDTEGEQFF. V usage is TRBV6-1 and J usage is TRBJ2-1; a weak D match, TRBD1 (5 bases). This CDR3 has 14 amino acids. V lost 8 bases, J lost 9 bases, and 20 bases lay in between. Germline V gives CDR1 MNHNS, CDR2 SASEGT.

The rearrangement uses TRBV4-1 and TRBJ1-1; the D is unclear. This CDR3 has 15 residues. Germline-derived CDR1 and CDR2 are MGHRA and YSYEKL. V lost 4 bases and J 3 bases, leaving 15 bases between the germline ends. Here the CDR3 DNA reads TGCGCCAGCAGCCGCTTCGCGGGTGAGGACACTGAAGCTTTCTTT. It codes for CASSRFAGEDTEAFF.

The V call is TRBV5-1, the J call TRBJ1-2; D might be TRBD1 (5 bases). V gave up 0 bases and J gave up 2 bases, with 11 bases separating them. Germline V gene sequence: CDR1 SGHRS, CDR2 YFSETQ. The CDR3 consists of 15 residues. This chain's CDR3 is CASSLAGGDNYGYTF. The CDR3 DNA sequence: TGCGCCAGCAGCTTGGCAGGAGGGGACAACTATGGCTACACCTTC.

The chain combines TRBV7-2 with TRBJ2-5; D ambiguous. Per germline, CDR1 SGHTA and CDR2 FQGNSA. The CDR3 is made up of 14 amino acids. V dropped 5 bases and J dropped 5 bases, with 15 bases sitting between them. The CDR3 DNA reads TGTGCCAGCAGCGACGGGTATCCTGGGGAGACCCAGTACTTC. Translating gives CASSDGYPGETQYF.

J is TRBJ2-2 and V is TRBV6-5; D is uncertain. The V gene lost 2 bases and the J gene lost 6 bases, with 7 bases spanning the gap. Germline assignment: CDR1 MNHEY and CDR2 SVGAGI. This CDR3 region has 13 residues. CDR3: CASSYQEAGELFF. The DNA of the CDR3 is TGTGCCAGCAGTTACCAGGAAGCCGGGGAGCTGTTTTTT.

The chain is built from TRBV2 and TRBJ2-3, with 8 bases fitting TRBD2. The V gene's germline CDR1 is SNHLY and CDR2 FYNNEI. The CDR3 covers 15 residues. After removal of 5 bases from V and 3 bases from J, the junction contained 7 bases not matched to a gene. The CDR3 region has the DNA TGTGCCAGCAGTAGTGATGCGGGGGGAACAGATACGCAGTATTTT. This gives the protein CASSSDAGGTDTQYF. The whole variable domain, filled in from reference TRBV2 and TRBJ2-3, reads EPEVTQTPSHQVTQMGQEVILRCVPISNHLYFYWYRQILGQKVEFLVSFYNNEISEKSEIFDDQFSVERPDGSNFTLKIRSTKLEDSAMYFCASSSDAGGTDTQYFGPGTRLTVL.

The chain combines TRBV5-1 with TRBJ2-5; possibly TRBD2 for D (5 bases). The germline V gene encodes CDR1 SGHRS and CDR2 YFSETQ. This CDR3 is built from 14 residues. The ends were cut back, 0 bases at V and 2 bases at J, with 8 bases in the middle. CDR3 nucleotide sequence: TGCGCCAGCAGCTTGGCTAGCAAACAAGAGACCCAGTACTTC. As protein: CASSLASKQETQYF.

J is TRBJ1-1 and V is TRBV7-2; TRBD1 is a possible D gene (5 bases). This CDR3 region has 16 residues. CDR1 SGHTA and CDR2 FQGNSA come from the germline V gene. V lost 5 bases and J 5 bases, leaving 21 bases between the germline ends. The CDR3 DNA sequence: TGTGCCAGCAGCCCACAAGGGGCAGGGCGGAAAACTGAAGCTTTCTTT. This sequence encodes CASSPQGAGRKTEAFF.

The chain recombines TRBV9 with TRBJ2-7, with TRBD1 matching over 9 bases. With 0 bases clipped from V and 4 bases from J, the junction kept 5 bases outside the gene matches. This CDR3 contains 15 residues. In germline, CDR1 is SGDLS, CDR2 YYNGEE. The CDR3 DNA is TGTGCCAGCAGCGTAGAAGGGACAGGGCCTTACGAGCAGTACTTC. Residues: CASSVEGTGPYEQYF.

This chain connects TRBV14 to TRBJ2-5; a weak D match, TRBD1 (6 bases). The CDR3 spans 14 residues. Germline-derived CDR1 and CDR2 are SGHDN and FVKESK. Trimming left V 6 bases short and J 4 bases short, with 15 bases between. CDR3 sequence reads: CASRQGLAGETQYF. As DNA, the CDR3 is TGTGCCAGCAGGCAGGGGTTAGCAGGAGAGACCCAGTACTTC.

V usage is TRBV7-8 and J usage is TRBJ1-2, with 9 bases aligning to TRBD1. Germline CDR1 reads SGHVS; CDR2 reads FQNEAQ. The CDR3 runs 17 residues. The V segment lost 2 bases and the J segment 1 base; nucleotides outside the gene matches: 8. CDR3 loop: CASSLKTGQGDNYGYTF. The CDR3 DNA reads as TGTGCCAGCAGCTTAAAAACGGGACAGGGCGATAACTATGGCTACACCTTC.

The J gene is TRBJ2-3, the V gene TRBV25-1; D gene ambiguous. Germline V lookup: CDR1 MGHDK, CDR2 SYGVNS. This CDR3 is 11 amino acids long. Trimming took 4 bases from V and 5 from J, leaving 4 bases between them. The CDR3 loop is CASSGGDTQYF. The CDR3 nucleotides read TGTGCCAGCAGTGGCGGAGATACGCAGTATTTT.

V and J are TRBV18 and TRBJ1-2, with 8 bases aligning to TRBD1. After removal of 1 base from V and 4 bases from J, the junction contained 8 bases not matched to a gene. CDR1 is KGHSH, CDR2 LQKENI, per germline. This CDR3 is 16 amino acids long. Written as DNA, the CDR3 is TGTGCCAGCTCACCACTGGACAGGGCGAAAACCTATGGCTACACCTTC. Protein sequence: CASSPLDRAKTYGYTF.

The CDR3 reads CASSDGTLNGDTQYF. DNA for the CDR3: TGCGCCAGCAGTGACGGGACTCTAAATGGAGATACGCAGTATTTT. The rearrangement joins TRBV10-1 to TRBJ2-3, with D perhaps TRBD2 (6 bases). CDR3 length: 15 amino acids. Trimming left V 3 bases short and J 5 bases short, with 15 bases between. Germline lookup yields CDR1 WNHNN and CDR2 SYGVQD (reference sequence).

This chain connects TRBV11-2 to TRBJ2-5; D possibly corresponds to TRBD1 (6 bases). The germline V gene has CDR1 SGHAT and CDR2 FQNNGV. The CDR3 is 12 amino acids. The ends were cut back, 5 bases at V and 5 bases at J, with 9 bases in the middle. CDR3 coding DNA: TGTGCCAGCAGCCACACAGGGGAGACCCAGTACTTC. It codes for CASSHTGETQYF. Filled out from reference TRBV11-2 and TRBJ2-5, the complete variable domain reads EAGVAQSPRYKIIEKRQSVAFWCNPISGHATLYWYQQILGQGPKLLIQFQNNGVVDDSQLPKDRFSAERLKGVDSTLKIQPAKLEDSAVYLCASSHTGETQYFGPGTRLLVL.

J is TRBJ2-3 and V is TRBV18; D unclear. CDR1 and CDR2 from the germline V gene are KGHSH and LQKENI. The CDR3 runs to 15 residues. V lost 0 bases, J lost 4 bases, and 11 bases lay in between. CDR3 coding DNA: TGTGCCAGCTCACCACCGATGTCTACGGCAGATACGCAGTATTTT. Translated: CASSPPMSTADTQYF.